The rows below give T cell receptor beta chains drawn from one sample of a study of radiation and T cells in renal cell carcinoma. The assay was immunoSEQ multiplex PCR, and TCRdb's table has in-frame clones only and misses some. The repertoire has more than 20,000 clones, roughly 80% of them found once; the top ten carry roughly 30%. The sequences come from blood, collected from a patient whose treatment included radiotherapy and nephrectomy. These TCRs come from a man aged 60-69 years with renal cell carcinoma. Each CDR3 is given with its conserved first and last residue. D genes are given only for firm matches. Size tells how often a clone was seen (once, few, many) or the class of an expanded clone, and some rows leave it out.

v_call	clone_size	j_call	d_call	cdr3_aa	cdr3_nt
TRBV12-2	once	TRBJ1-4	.	CASRLNRGHETKNCFF	.
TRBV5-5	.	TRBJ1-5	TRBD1	CASRKDAGTAYSNQPQHF	TGTGCCAGCAGGAAGGATGCCGGGACAGCTTATAGCAATCAGCCCCAGCATTTT
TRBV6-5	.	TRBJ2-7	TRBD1	CASSSHGQGRIYEQYF	TGTGCCAGCAGTTCCCATGGACAGGGAAGAATCTACGAGCAGTACTTC
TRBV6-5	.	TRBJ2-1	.	CASSYKQKYNEQFF	TGTGCCAGCAGTTACAAACAGAAATACAATGAGCAGTTCTTC
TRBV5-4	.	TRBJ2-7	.	CASSQSGSLYEQYF	TGTGCCAGCAGCCAATCCGGAAGTCTTTACGAGCAGTACTTC
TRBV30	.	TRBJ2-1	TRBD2	CAWSWSLTSGRLTYNEQFF	TGTGCCTGGAGTTGGTCCCTGACTAGCGGGAGGCTAACCTACAATGAGCAGTTCTTC
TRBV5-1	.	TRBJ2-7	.	CASSSGAGAVGYEQYF	TGCGCCAGCAGCTCCGGTGCAGGGGCAGTGGGCTACGAGCAGTACTTC
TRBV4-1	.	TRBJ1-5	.	CASSPKLGGPTTNQPQHF	TGCGCCAGCAGCCCCAAGCTGGGGGGGCCCACCACCAATCAGCCCCAGCATTTT
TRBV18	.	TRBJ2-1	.	CASSPTGHEQFF	TGTGCCAGCTCACCAACAGGCCATGAGCAGTTCTTC
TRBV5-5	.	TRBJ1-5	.	CASRLSGAPYSNQPQHF	TGTGCCAGCAGACTATCAGGGGCACCTTATAGCAATCAGCCCCAGCATTTT
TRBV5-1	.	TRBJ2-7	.	CASSPEPMTDEQYF	TGCGCCAGCAGCCCAGAGCCGATGACGGACGAGCAGTACTTC
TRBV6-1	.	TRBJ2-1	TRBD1	CASIGDRVLYNEQFF	TGTGCCAGCATAGGGGACAGGGTTTTATACAATGAGCAGTTCTTC
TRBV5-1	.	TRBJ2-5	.	CASSPNGWYSGETQYF	TGCGCCAGCAGCCCGAACGGGTGGTACTCGGGAGAGACCCAGTACTTC
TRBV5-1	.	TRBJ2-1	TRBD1	CASSARDRVNEQFF	TGCGCCAGCAGCGCCCGGGACAGGGTCAATGAGCAGTTCTTC
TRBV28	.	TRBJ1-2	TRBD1	CASSLPDRGPYGYTF	TGTGCCAGCAGTCTACCGGACAGGGGGCCCTATGGCTACACCTTC
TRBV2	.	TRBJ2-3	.	CASSLQTETDTQYF	TGTGCCAGCAGCCTACAGACAGAAACAGATACGCAGTATTTT
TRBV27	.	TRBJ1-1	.	CASSLNPGAEAFF	TGTGCCAGCAGTTTAAATCCGGGGGCAGAGGCTTTCTTT
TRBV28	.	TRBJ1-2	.	CASSLVNYGYTF	TGTGCCAGCAGTTTAGTCAACTATGGCTACACCTTC
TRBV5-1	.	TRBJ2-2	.	CASSLMVGQLGGELFF	TGCGCCAGCAGCTTGATGGTAGGCCAGCTTGGCGGGGAGCTGTTTTTT
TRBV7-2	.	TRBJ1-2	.	CASKFPTGGYTF	TGTGCCAGCAAATTCCCCACGGGGGGCTACACCTTC
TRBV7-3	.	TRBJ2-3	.	CASSLSSGAIITDTQYF	TGTGCCAGCAGCTTGTCCTCGGGGGCGATTATCACAGATACGCAGTATTTT
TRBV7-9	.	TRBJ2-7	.	CASSPNSLGGSYEQYF	TGTGCCAGCAGCCCGAACAGTCTAGGTGGGTCCTACGAGCAGTACTTC
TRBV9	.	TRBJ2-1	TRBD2	CASSLLAESYNEQFF	TGTGCCAGCAGCTTACTAGCGGAGTCCTACAATGAGCAGTTCTTC
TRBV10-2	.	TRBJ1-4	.	CASRRVGGPEKLFF	TGCGCCAGCAGGAGAGTAGGGGGACCCGAAAAACTGTTTTTT
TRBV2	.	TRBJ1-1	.	CASRGSMNTEAFF	TGTGCCAGCCGGGGATCCATGAACACTGAAGCTTTCTTT
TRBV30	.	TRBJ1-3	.	CAWSFDTTGNTIYF	TGTGCCTGGAGCTTCGACACCACTGGAAACACCATATATTTT
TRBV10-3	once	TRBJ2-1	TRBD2	CAISEREGNEQFF	TGTGCCATCAGTGAGCGGGAGGGCAATGAGCAGTTCTTC
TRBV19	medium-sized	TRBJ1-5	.	CASSIVMESNQPQHF	TGTGCCAGTAGTATAGTTATGGAGAGCAATCAGCCCCAGCATTTT
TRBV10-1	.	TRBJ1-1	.	CASTSGKPGYTEAFF	TGCGCCAGCACCTCCGGGAAGCCTGGGTACACTGAAGCTTTCTTT
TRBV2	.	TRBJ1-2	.	CASSEAGGGKDYGYTF	TGTGCCAGCAGTGAAGCCGGCGGGGGCAAAGACTATGGCTACACCTTC
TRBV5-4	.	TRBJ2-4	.	CASSVGKNIQYF	TGTGCCAGCAGCGTCGGGAAAAACATTCAGTACTTC
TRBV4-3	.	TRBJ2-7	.	CASSQGEYGVNGEQYF	TGCGCCAGCAGCCAGGGGGAATACGGCGTCAACGGGGAGCAGTACTTC
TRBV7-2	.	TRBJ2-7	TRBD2	CASSLVAGGPYEQYF	TGTGCCAGCAGCTTAGTGGCGGGAGGGCCCTACGAGCAGTACTTC
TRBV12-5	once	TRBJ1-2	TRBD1	CASGPGQVERDANYGYTF	TGTGCTAGTGGCCCTGGACAGGTCGAACGGGACGCTAACTATGGCTACACCTTC
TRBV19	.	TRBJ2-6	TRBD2	CASSMLGGVSISGANVLTF	TGTGCCAGTAGTATGTTGGGAGGGGTCTCAATCTCTGGGGCCAACGTCCTGACTTTC
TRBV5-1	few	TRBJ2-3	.	CASSLLVVEGTDTQYF	TGCGCCAGCAGCTTGCTGGTCGTAGAGGGCACAGATACGCAGTATTTT
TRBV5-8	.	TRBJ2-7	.	CASSLVSGDVPQYF	TGTGCCAGCAGCTTGGTCTCAGGGGACGTACCCCAGTACTTC
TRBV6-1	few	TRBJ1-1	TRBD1	CASRETGRRSEAFF	TGTGCCAGCAGGGAGACAGGGAGAAGGTCTGAAGCTTTCTTT
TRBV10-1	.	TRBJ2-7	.	CAPRSRALYEQYF	TGCGCCCCCAGGTCGCGCGCCCTCTACGAGCAGTACTTC